The T cell receptor beta chain under discussion was sequenced for a study of response to subunit inactivated influenza vaccine. Findings of the study overall: With each seasonal influenza vaccination, the authors suggested, few new T cells are recruited.

MiXCR, applied by TCRdb to the RT-PCR reads, yields one record per CDR3 protein. Seen here are about 500,000 distinct CDR3 sequences, about 17% observed once, and the top ten hold over 2.5%. The CDR3 runs to 13 residues. The germline V and J ends were trimmed by 6 bases and 2 bases, with 11 bases remaining between them. Germline V lookup: CDR1 ENHRY, CDR2 SYGVKD. In regard to this clonotype: The antigen is undetermined.

The sample here was CD4+ T cells sorted from PBMCs, taken roughly 24 months after vaccination. The rearrangement uses TRBV10-3 and TRBJ2-7; D call uncertain. The sequence derives from a man between 45 and 75 years old who received an inactivated influenza vaccine. The CDR3 nucleotides are TGTGCCATCAGGCGAGAAGGTCCCTACGAGCAGTACTTC. It specifies CAIRREGPYEQYF.